The rows below give T cell receptor beta chains drawn from one sample of a study of blood T cell repertoires in COVID-19. Repertoires were generated with immunoSEQ multiplex PCR, while TCRdb's copy carries only in-frame clones and drops some. The sample records about 330,000 clones, 80% to 90% being singletons. Sequencing was performed on peripheral blood. The receptors originated from a man under 40 with COVID-19, enrolled during active disease. Each CDR3 is given with its conserved first and last residue. Fields, in order: clone size, J gene, V gene, D gene, CDR3 protein, CDR3 DNA. A D gene is named only where the DNA matches it firmly. The size entry is marked missing in some rows and otherwise reads once, few, many or a size class.

many,TRBJ2-2,TRBV6-4,NA,CASSERDTGELFF,TGTGCCAGCAGTGAGCGGGACACCGGGGAGCTGTTTTTT
once,TRBJ2-1,TRBV14,NA,CASSRDIHNEQFF,TGTGCCAGCAGCCGGGACATTCACAATGAGCAGTTCTTC
NA,TRBJ2-7,TRBV18,TRBD1,CASSRQGPYEQYF,TGTGCCAGCTCAAGACAGGGACCCTACGAGCAGTACTTC
NA,TRBJ1-2,TRBV10-3,TRBD1,CAISSGQGFDGYTF,TGTGCCATCAGTTCGGGACAGGGTTTCGATGGCTACACCTTC
few,TRBJ1-1,TRBV9,NA,CASSLLTGNTEAFF,TGTGCCAGCAGCCTCTTGACAGGGAACACTGAAGCTTTCTTT
NA,TRBJ2-1,TRBV12-3/TRBV12-4,NA,CASRLSGVREQFF,TGTGCCAGCAGGCTATCGGGGGTGAGGGAGCAGTTCTTC
NA,TRBJ1-2,TRBV6-6,NA,CASRAANYGYTF,TGTGCCAGCAGGGCAGCTAACTATGGCTACACCTTC
NA,TRBJ1-1,TRBV29-1,NA,CSVVGGPGDTEAFF,TGCAGCGTCGTTGGGGGCCCAGGGGACACTGAAGCTTTCTTT
once,TRBJ1-2,TRBV19,NA,CASRSGGYGYTF,TGTGCCAGTAGATCCGGAGGCTATGGCTACACCTTC
NA,TRBJ2-7,TRBV4-1,TRBD1,CASSQAPWTGRRIDEQYF,TGCGCCAGCAGCCAAGCCCCCTGGACAGGGAGGCGGATCGACGAGCAGTACTTC
NA,TRBJ2-5,TRBV14,NA,CASSQAGRSRETQYF,TGTGCCAGCAGCCAAGCTGGTCGGAGCAGAGAGACCCAGTACTTC
NA,TRBJ1-2,TRBV29-1,TRBD1,CSVEGDRVGYGYTF,TGCAGCGTTGAAGGGGACAGGGTCGGGTATGGCTACACCTTC
NA,TRBJ2-7,TRBV2,NA,CASSPRNEQYF,TGTGCCAGCAGTCCCAGGAACGAGCAGTACTTC
NA,TRBJ2-7,TRBV28,TRBD1,CASSTRTGTYEQYF,TGTGCCAGCAGTACCAGGACAGGAACCTACGAGCAGTACTTC
NA,TRBJ2-3,TRBV9,NA,CASSVVEEHTQYF,TGTGCCAGCAGCGTAGTTGAGGAACATACGCAGTATTTT
NA,TRBJ2-7,TRBV18,TRBD2,CASSSGLAGVPYEQYF,TGTGCCAGCTCGTCAGGACTAGCGGGAGTTCCCTACGAGCAGTACTTC
NA,TRBJ2-3,TRBV4-2,NA,CASSQEVAPTEDTQYF,TGTGCCAGCAGCCAAGAAGTTGCGCCCACAGAAGATACGCAGTATTTT
few,TRBJ2-7,TRBV5-4,TRBD2,CASSLAGLAGGSYEQYF,TGTGCCAGCAGCTTGGCCGGGCTAGCGGGAGGATCCTACGAGCAGTACTTC
NA,TRBJ2-1,TRBV6-5,TRBD1,CASSKGQGQLAFF,TGTGCCAGCAGTAAGGGACAGGGTCAACTAGCGTTCTTC
many,TRBJ2-3,TRBV5-1,TRBD2,CASSSGLAGASDTQYF,TGCGCCAGCAGCTCGGGACTAGCGGGAGCGTCAGATACGCAGTATTTT
NA,TRBJ1-6,TRBV11-3,NA,CASSLLVRAYNSPLHF,TGTGCCAGCAGCTTACTAGTCAGAGCCTATAATTCACCCCTCCACTTT
NA,TRBJ2-7,TRBV5-1,TRBD1,CASSLTGTGGYEQYF,TGCGCCAGCAGCTTAACCGGGACAGGGGGCTACGAGCAGTACTTC
NA,TRBJ1-1,TRBV6-4,NA,CASSPDMNTEAFF,TGTGCCAGCAGTCCTGACATGAACACTGAAGCTTTCTTT
few,TRBJ1-1,TRBV18,NA,CASSPPAGWDTEAFF,TGTGCCAGCTCACCACCGGCGGGTTGGGACACTGAAGCTTTCTTT
NA,TRBJ1-6,TRBV19,NA,CASSIGHGSYNSPLHF,TGTGCCAGTAGTATAGGACATGGCTCCTATAATTCACCCCTCCACTTT
NA,TRBJ2-2,TRBV7-3,NA,CASSFLSTGELFF,TGTGCCAGCAGCTTTCTCAGCACCGGGGAGCTGTTTTTT
once,TRBJ2-3,TRBV18,TRBD2,CASSPRDYSTDTQYF,TGTGCCAGCTCACCTCGGGACTACAGCACAGATACGCAGTATTTT
once,TRBJ1-3,TRBV12-3/TRBV12-4,NA,CASSPTSGNTIYF,TGTGCCAGCAGCCCTACTTCTGGAAACACCATATATTTT
NA,TRBJ1-4,TRBV28,NA,CASSFPGTGNEKLFF,TGTGCCAGCAGTTTCCCCGGGACTGGCAATGAAAAACTGTTTTTT
NA,TRBJ2-7,TRBV4-3,TRBD2,CASSYSGSYDEQYF,TGCGCCAGCAGTTATAGCGGGAGCTATGACGAGCAGTACTTC
NA,TRBJ2-5,TRBV4-2,TRBD2,CASSPSGGRETQYF,TGTGCCAGCAGCCCGAGCGGGGGTAGAGAGACCCAGTACTTC
NA,TRBJ2-1,TRBV7-9,TRBD2,CASRKTLSGGAVNEQFF,TGTGCCAGCAGAAAAACCTTAAGCGGGGGGGCTGTGAATGAGCAGTTCTTC
once,TRBJ2-7,TRBV19,NA,CASRRSGSYEQYF,TGTGCCAGTAGAAGATCAGGAAGCTACGAGCAGTACTTC
NA,TRBJ2-1,TRBV5-8,TRBD1,CASSLWQGAMDNEQFF,TGTGCCAGCAGCTTGTGGCAGGGGGCTATGGACAATGAGCAGTTCTTC
NA,TRBJ1-6,TRBV19,NA,CASSIGGRGSPLHF,TGTGCCAGTAGTATAGGAGGGAGGGGGTCACCCCTCCACTTT
NA,TRBJ2-5,TRBV24-1,NA,CATRGGKETQYF,TGTGCCACCAGAGGGGGTAAAGAGACCCAGTACTTC
NA,TRBJ1-2,TRBV7-9,NA,CASSRPGVSNYGYTF,TGTGCCAGCAGCCGACCGGGGGTCTCTAACTATGGCTACACCTTC
NA,TRBJ2-5,TRBV7-9,NA,CASSGSQGIDQETQYF,TGTGCCAGCAGCGGAAGCCAGGGGATCGATCAAGAGACCCAGTACTTC
NA,TRBJ2-3,TRBV6-2/TRBV6-3,TRBD2,CASSYSGGRAHPDTQYF,TGTGCCAGCAGTTACTCTGGCGGGAGAGCTCACCCAGATACGCAGTATTTT
NA,TRBJ1-3,TRBV3-1/TRBV3-2,NA,CASSQTGGNTIYF,TGTGCCAGCAGCCAAACTGGTGGAAACACCATATATTTT
NA,TRBJ2-1,TRBV7-2,NA,CASRGALRTGLEQFF,TGTGCCAGCAGAGGGGCCCTTAGGACGGGCTTGGAGCAGTTCTTC
NA,TRBJ1-5,TRBV6-5,TRBD1,CASEDRGYSNQPQHF,TGTGCCAGCGAAGACAGGGGATATAGCAATCAGCCCCAGCATTTT
once,TRBJ1-4,TRBV2,NA,CASREQGALSEKLFF,TGTGCCAGCAGAGAACAGGGTGCACTAAGTGAAAAACTGTTTTTT
NA,TRBJ1-4,TRBV2,TRBD1,CAGRLNRGGEKLFF,TGTGCCGGGAGGCTTAACAGGGGGGGCGAAAAACTGTTTTTT
few,TRBJ1-1,TRBV18,TRBD1,CASSPRQGAMGTEAFF,TGTGCCAGCTCACCTAGACAGGGGGCAATGGGTACTGAAGCTTTCTTT